One sample yielded the 18 T cell receptor beta chains listed below, sequenced in a study of patients and donors after allogeneic stem cell transplantation. TCRdb called the RT-PCR reads again in MiXCR, with one record for every CDR3 protein. This table holds more than 150,000 distinct CDR3 sequences, roughly 24% found once. Sequencing used blood, either unsorted or a sorted T cell fraction (not recorded which). The receptors derive from a human donor who was either an allogeneic HSCT recipient or a stem cell or donor lymphocyte infusion donor (not recorded which). It is not recorded whose cells these are; they may come from a transplant donor.

This clonotype turned up a few times. This chain uses TRBV7-2 with TRBJ1-1, with D hard to call. The CDR3 is 14 residues long. V was pared by 5 bases and J by 3 bases, with 13 bases between. CDR1 and CDR2 (germline): SGHTA, FQGNSA. CDR3 sequence (DNA): TGTGCCAGCAGCCCCGGGTGGAGGGACACTGAAGCTTTCTTT. This translates into CASSPGWRDTEAFF.

This chain joins TRBV7-9 and TRBJ2-1; 14 bases agree with TRBD2. Germline assignment: CDR1 SEHNR and CDR2 FQNEAQ (reference sequence). CDR3 length equals 14 residues. V shed 11 bases and J 7 bases; nucleotides not matched to a gene: 7. CDR3 sequence: CAGTGTSGRNEQFF. The CDR3 coding sequence is TGTGCCGGAACCGGGACTAGCGGGAGAAATGAGCAGTTCTTC.

V usage is TRBV7-9 and J usage is TRBJ2-2; D is undetermined. The germline CDR1 and CDR2 sequences are SEHNR and FQNEAQ (reference sequence). V shed 6 bases and J shed 0 bases, with 17 bases lying between them. The CDR3 totals 17 residues. The CDR3 loop is CASSYTPPDPNTGELFF. The CDR3 region has the DNA TGTGCCAGCAGTTATACCCCCCCGGACCCGAACACCGGGGAGCTGTTTTTT.

This clonotype has just a few counts. The chain carries TRBV6-1 and TRBJ2-1; a weak D match, TRBD1 (5 bases). The germline CDR1 and CDR2 sequences are MNHNS and SASEGT. This CDR3 is 10 amino acids long. The V end was cut by 10 bases, the J end by 8 bases, with 9 bases between. CDR3 in DNA: TGTGCCACTAGGGGTTATGAGCAGTTCTTC. This gives the protein CATRGYEQFF.

This rearrangement joins TRBV12-3 or TRBV12-4 to TRBJ2-7; no definite D call. The CDR3 has 14 residues. V was cut by 1 base and J by 2 bases, with 9 bases left in between. The CDR3: CASSLVRGPYEQYF. CDR3 sequence (DNA): TGTGCCAGCAGTTTAGTTCGCGGCCCCTACGAGCAGTACTTC.

The chain uses TRBV20-1 and TRBJ1-3; D remains ambiguous. Germline CDR1 and CDR2: DFQATT and SNEGSKA (reference sequence). Trimming left V 0 bases short and J 4 bases short, with 16 bases between. CDR3 length: 16 amino acids. The CDR3, as DNA: TGCAGTGCTAGAGAGCCGGAGGGAACTATCGGAAACACCATATATTTT. This encodes CSAREPEGTIGNTIYF.

This clonotype was counted a few times. The chain has TRBV5-1 and TRBJ1-1, with unresolved D. Trimming shortened V by 4 bases and J by 0 bases, and 19 bases separated the two germline ends. The germline V gene encodes CDR1 SGHRS and CDR2 YFSETQ. This CDR3 has 17 residues. Written as DNA, the CDR3 is TGCGCCAGCAGCCCGACACGTGGGCTGGGGATGAACACTGAAGCTTTCTTT. Protein product: CASSPTRGLGMNTEAFF. The entire variable domain, with the rest obtained from reference TRBV5-1 and TRBJ1-1, is as follows: KAGVTQTPRYLIKTRGQQVTLSCSPISGHRSVSWYQQTPGQGLQFLFEYFSETQRNKGNFPGRFSGRQFSNSRSEMNVSTLELGDSALYLCASSPTRGLGMNTEAFFGQGTRLTVV.

The chain couples TRBV10-3 to TRBJ1-4; D possibly corresponds to TRBD1 (5 bases). Trimming pared 3 bases from V and 0 bases from J, leaving 14 bases between. Germline CDR1 ENHRY, CDR2 SYGVKD. The CDR3 loop spans 17 amino acids. The CDR3 bases are TGTGCCATCAGTGACACCTCCCGGGGACCAACTAATGAAAAACTGTTTTTT. Protein product: CAISDTSRGPTNEKLFF.

The chain joins TRBV7-6 to TRBJ1-2, with 7 positions matching TRBD1. The CDR3 extends over 15 amino acids. V was pared by 6 bases and J by 3 bases, with 10 bases of the junction left unmatched. Germline-derived CDR1 and CDR2 are SGHVS and FNYEAQ. The CDR3 region has the DNA TGTGCCAGCAGACCACTCGACAGGGATGACTATGGCTACACCTTC. Residues: CASRPLDRDDYGYTF.

This clonotype was seen ten or more times. The chain is built from TRBV29-1 and TRBJ1-1, with 7 nucleotides matching TRBD1. V dropped 8 bases and J dropped 7; count of bases not matched to a gene: 10. The CDR3 is 12 amino acids. Germline V gene data show CDR1 as SQVTM and CDR2 as ANQGSEA. CDR3 residues: CSTATGRDEAFF. The CDR3 DNA reads as TGCAGCACGGCGACAGGGCGAGATGAAGCTTTCTTT.

This clonotype appeared a few times. The chain employs TRBV27 and TRBJ1-1; 7 nucleotides agree with TRBD1. Losses at the gene ends were 2 bases for V and 4 bases for J; bases not matched to a gene: 4. The CDR3 loop spans 14 amino acids. CDR1 is MNHEY and CDR2 is SMNVEV in the germline V gene (reference sequence). For the CDR3, the DNA is TGTGCCAGCAGTTTACAGGGGGTAGGCACTGAAGCTTTCTTT. It encodes CASSLQGVGTEAFF.

The chain carries TRBV6-7 and TRBJ1-5; D gene unclear. TRBV6-7 carries the ORF label, with uncertain function. Between the trimmed V and J ends, which lost 8 bases and 5 bases, there was a span of 1 base. This CDR3 is built from 9 residues. DNA of the CDR3: TGTGCCAGCGATCAGCCCCAGCATTTT. Encoded protein: CASDQPQHF.

The table lists this clonotype with a count of one. V gene TRBV12-3 or TRBV12-4 combines with J gene TRBJ2-3; 7 nucleotides match TRBD2. Unmatched junction bases numbered 1, after V lost 0 bases and J lost 4 bases. The CDR3 is 14 amino acids. CDR3 loop: CASSLAGGSDTQYF. The CDR3 bases are TGTGCCAGCAGTTTAGCGGGGGGGTCAGATACGCAGTATTTT.

This clonotype was observed a few times. The CDR3 loop reads CASSHSWDTQYF. The CDR3, as DNA: TGTGCCAGCAGCCACTCGTGGGATACGCAGTATTTT. The chain recombines TRBV14 with TRBJ2-3; D is ambiguous. The CDR3 is 12 residues long. Germline V gene lookup returns CDR1 SGHDN and CDR2 FVKESK. The ends were cut back, 3 bases at V and 6 bases at J, with 7 bases in the middle.

This clonotype appeared many times. V usage is TRBV12-3 or TRBV12-4 and J usage is TRBJ1-3, with TRBD1 identical over 7 bases. Unmatched junction bases numbered 4, after V lost 4 bases and J lost 4 bases. The length of the CDR3 is 14 residues. CDR3 nucleotide sequence: TGTGCCAGCAGTTCCTGGACAGGAGGAAACACCATATATTTT. This encodes CASSSWTGGNTIYF.

The rearrangement uses TRBV2 and TRBJ2-4, with 8 bases that match TRBD1. Germline V gene data show CDR1 as SNHLY and CDR2 as FYNNEI. There are 16 residues in the CDR3. V lost 6 bases to trimming and J lost 0 bases; unmatched junction nucleotides: 7. CDR3 in DNA: TGTGCCAGCAGAGAGACAGGGGCCTTAGCCAAAAACATTCAGTACTTC. Translation: CASRETGALAKNIQYF.

The CDR3 region is CASSISGQAYEQYF. DNA for the CDR3: TGTGCCAGTAGTATTTCGGGACAGGCCTACGAGCAGTACTTC. This chain connects TRBV19 to TRBJ2-7; 8 bases match TRBD1. The V segment lost 3 bases and the J segment 2 bases; nucleotides outside the gene matches: 3. The CDR3 is made up of 14 amino acids. Germline V gene sequence: CDR1 LNHDA, CDR2 SQIVND (reference sequence). Combining the CDR3 with reference TRBV19 and TRBJ2-7 gives the whole variable domain DGGITQSPKYLFRKEGQNVTLSCEQNLNHDAMYWYRQDPGQGLRLIYYSQIVNDFQKGDIAEGYSVSREKKESFPLTVTSAQKNPTAFYLCASSISGQAYEQYFGPGTRLTVT.

Only a few counts were recorded for this clonotype. The chain carries TRBV6-5 and TRBJ2-1; tentatively, D is TRBD2 (6 bases). The CDR3 spans 14 residues. CDR1 and CDR2 from the germline V gene are MNHEY and SVGAGI. V lost 8 bases, J lost 13 bases, and 24 bases lay in between. The CDR3 here is CASRSPGLPFPQFF. In nucleotides, the CDR3 is TGTGCCAGCCGTTCACCGGGACTCCCTTTTCCTCAGTTCTTC.